Sequencing of this T cell receptor (beta chain) was carried out in a study of regulatory T cells in long-lasting Graves disease. Time point meaning: newly diagnosed GD, antithyroid drugs for less than 3 months. From RNA extracted from PBMCs, the TCR library was made. Germline V CDR1 and CDR2: SNHLY, FYNNEI. The CDR3 runs to 13 residues. The V end lost 3 bases, the J end lost 1 base, and 6 bases lay between the germline ends. This clonotype was observed at least ten times. HTBI primers from iRepertoire and Arm-PCR of CDR3 regions yielded the TCR beta libraries. Original processing methods: Identified segments across samples numbered 60 or so TRBV and 14 to 15 TRBJ. In TCRdb, the multiplex PCR reads were re-called with MiXCR into one record per CDR3 protein. The authors' filters were not applied to this entry. The profile shows roughly 440,000 distinct CDR3 sequences, 16% of them singletons. In addition, the sample was reused for a study of T cells in Graves' hyperthyroidism and ophthalmopathy.

The V call is TRBV2, the J call TRBJ1-1; tentatively, D is TRBD1 (5 bases). The input for sequencing was peripheral blood mononuclear cells (PBMCs), taken at new diagnosis, from a patient treated with antithyroid drugs. The clonotype was recovered from a woman between 18 and 30 years old with Graves disease. The CDR3 DNA is TGTGCCAGCAGTGAGGGGGGGAACACTGAAGCTTTCTTT. Protein product: CASSEGGNTEAFF.